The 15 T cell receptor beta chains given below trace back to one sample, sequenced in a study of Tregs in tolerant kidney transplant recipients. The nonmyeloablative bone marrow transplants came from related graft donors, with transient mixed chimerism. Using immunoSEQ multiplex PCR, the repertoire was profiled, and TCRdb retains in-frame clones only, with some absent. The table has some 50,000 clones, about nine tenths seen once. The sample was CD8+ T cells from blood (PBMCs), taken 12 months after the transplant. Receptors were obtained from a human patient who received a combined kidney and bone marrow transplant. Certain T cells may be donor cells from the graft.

CDR3 sequence (DNA): TGCGCCAGCAGCCAACAGGGGAGCACTGAAGCTTTCTTT. This codes for CASSQQGSTEAFF. The J gene is TRBJ1-1, the V gene TRBV4-1, with D possibly being TRBD1 (6 bases). The germline gives CDR1 MGHRA, CDR2 YSYEKL. The CDR3 is made up of 13 amino acids. V was cut by 2 bases and J by 4 bases, with 8 bases left in between.

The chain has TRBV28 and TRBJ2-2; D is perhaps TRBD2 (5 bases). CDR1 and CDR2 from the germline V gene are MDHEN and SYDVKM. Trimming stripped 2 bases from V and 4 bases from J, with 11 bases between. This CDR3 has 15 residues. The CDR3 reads CASSLEGRVTGELFF. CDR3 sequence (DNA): TGTGCCAGCAGTTTAGAGGGAAGGGTCACCGGGGAGCTGTTTTTT.

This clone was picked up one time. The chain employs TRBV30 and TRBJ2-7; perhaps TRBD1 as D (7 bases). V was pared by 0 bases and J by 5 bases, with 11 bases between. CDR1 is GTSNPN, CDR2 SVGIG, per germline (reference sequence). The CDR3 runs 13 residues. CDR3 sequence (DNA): TGTGCCTGGAGTGTAGACAGGGAGGACGAGCAGTACTTC. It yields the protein CAWSVDREDEQYF. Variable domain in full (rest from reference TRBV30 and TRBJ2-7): SQTIHQWPATLVQPVGSPLSLECTVEGTSNPNLYWYRQAAGRGLQLLFYSVGIGQISSEVPQNLSASRPQDRQFILSSKKLLLSDSGFYLCAWSVDREDEQYFGPGTRLTVT.

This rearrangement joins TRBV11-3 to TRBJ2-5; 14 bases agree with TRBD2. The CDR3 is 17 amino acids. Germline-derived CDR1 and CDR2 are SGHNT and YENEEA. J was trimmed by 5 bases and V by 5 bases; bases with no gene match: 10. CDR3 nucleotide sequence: TGTGCCAGCAGCAAACCGGGACTAGCGGGAGTGGGGGAGACCCAGTACTTC. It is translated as CASSKPGLAGVGETQYF.

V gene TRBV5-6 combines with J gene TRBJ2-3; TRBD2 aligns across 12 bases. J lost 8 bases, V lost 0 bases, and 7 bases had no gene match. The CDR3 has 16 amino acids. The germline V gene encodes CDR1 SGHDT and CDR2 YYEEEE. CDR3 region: CASSLGLAGGPITQYF. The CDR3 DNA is TGTGCCAGCAGCTTGGGCCTAGCGGGAGGGCCGATTACGCAGTATTTT.

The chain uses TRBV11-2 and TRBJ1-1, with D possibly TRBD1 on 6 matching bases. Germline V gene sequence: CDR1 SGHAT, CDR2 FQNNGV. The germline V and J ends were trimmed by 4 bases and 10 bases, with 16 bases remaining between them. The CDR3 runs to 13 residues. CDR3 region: CASSSEQGWVAFF. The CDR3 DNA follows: TGTGCCAGCAGCTCCGAACAGGGTTGGGTAGCTTTCTTT.

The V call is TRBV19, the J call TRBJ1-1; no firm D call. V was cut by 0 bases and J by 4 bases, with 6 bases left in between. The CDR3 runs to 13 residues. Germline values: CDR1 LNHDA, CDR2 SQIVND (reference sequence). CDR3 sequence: CASSIDTGTEAFF. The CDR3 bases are TGTGCCAGTAGTATAGATACGGGCACTGAAGCTTTCTTT.

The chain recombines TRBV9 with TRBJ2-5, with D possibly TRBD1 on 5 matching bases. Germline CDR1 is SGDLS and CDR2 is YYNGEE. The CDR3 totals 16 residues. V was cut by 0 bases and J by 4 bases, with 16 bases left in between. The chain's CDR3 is CASSVAPSGIGETQYF. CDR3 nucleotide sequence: TGTGCCAGCAGCGTAGCCCCTTCAGGGATAGGAGAGACCCAGTACTTC.

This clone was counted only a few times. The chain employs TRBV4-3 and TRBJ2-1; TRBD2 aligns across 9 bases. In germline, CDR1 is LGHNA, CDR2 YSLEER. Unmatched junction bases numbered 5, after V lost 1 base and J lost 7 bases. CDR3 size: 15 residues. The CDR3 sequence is CASSQGRTSVNEQFF. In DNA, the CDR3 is TGCGCCAGCAGCCAAGGAAGGACTAGCGTGAATGAGCAGTTCTTC.

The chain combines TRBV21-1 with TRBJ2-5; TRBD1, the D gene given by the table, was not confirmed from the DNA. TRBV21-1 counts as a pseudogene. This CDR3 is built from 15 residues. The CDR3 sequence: CASSNKQRKQETQYF. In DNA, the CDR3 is TGTGCCAGCAGCAACAAACAGAGAAAACAAGAGACCCAGTACTTC.

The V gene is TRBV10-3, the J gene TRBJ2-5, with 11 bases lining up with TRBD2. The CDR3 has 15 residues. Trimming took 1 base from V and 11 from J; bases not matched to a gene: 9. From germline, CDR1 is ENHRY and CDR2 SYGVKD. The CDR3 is CAISEWPSGRWEQYF. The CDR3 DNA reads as TGTGCCATCAGTGAGTGGCCTAGCGGGAGGTGGGAGCAGTACTTC.

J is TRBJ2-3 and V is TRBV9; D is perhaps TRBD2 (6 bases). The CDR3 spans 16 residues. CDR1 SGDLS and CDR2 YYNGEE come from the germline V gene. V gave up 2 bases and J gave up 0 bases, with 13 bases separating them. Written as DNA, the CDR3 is TGTGCCAGCAGCGTCGCCTCGGGACTGAGCACAGATACGCAGTATTTT. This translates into CASSVASGLSTDTQYF.

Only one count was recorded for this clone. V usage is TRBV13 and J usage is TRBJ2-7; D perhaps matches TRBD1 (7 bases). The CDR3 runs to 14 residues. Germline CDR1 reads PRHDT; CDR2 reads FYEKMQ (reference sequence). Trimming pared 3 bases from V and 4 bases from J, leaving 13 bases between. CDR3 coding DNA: TGTGCCAGCAGCTTGGGTCAGGGGGGATACGAGCAGTACTTC. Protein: CASSLGQGGYEQYF. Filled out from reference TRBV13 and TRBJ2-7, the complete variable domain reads AAGVIQSPRHLIKEKRETATLKCYPIPRHDTVYWYQQGPGQDPQFLISFYEKMQSDKGSIPDRFSAQQFSDYHSELNMSSLELGDSALYFCASSLGQGGYEQYFGPGTRLTVT.

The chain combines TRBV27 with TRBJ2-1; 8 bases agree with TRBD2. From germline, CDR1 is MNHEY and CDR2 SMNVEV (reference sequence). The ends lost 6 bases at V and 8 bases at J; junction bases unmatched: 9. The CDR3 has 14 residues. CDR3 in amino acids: CASRAAGEVDEQFF. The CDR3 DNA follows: TGTGCCAGCAGGGCAGCGGGAGAGGTCGATGAGCAGTTCTTC.

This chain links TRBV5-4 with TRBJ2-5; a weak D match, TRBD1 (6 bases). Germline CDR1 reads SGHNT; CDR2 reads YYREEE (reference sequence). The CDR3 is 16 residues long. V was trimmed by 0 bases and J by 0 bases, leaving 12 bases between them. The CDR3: CASSLGTVGYQETQYF. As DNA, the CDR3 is TGTGCCAGCAGCTTGGGGACAGTAGGATACCAAGAGACCCAGTACTTC.